This entry is about one T cell receptor beta chain. Its cognate antigen is unknown. A junction boundary mismatches the germline segment, possibly from a read error. These data belong to a study of graft-versus-host responses after intestinal transplantation. Study at large: Recipients were given multivisceral, liver-intestinal, or isolated intestinal transplants. Each recipient received anti-thymocyte globulin induction, then tacrolimus and steroids for around three years.

CDR1 MNHNS and CDR2 SASEGT come from the germline V gene. The CDR3 contains 14 residues. Sequenced by immunoSEQ multiplex PCR; TCRdb stores in-frame clones only, minus some. The profile covers about 120,000 clones, with roughly 95% appearing a single time and over 2.5% taken by the ten largest. The J gene is TRBJ2-7, the V gene TRBV6-1; D might be TRBD2 (7 bases). The sample consisted of unstimulated CD8+ T cells sorted from spleen or lymph node cells, taken before intestinal transplant. This clonotype was sampled from a human donor who received an intestinal transplant. The CDR3 protein is CASREGGAPYEQYF. As DNA, the CDR3 is TGTGCCAGCAGGGAAGGGGGGGCCCCCTACGAGCAGTACTTC.